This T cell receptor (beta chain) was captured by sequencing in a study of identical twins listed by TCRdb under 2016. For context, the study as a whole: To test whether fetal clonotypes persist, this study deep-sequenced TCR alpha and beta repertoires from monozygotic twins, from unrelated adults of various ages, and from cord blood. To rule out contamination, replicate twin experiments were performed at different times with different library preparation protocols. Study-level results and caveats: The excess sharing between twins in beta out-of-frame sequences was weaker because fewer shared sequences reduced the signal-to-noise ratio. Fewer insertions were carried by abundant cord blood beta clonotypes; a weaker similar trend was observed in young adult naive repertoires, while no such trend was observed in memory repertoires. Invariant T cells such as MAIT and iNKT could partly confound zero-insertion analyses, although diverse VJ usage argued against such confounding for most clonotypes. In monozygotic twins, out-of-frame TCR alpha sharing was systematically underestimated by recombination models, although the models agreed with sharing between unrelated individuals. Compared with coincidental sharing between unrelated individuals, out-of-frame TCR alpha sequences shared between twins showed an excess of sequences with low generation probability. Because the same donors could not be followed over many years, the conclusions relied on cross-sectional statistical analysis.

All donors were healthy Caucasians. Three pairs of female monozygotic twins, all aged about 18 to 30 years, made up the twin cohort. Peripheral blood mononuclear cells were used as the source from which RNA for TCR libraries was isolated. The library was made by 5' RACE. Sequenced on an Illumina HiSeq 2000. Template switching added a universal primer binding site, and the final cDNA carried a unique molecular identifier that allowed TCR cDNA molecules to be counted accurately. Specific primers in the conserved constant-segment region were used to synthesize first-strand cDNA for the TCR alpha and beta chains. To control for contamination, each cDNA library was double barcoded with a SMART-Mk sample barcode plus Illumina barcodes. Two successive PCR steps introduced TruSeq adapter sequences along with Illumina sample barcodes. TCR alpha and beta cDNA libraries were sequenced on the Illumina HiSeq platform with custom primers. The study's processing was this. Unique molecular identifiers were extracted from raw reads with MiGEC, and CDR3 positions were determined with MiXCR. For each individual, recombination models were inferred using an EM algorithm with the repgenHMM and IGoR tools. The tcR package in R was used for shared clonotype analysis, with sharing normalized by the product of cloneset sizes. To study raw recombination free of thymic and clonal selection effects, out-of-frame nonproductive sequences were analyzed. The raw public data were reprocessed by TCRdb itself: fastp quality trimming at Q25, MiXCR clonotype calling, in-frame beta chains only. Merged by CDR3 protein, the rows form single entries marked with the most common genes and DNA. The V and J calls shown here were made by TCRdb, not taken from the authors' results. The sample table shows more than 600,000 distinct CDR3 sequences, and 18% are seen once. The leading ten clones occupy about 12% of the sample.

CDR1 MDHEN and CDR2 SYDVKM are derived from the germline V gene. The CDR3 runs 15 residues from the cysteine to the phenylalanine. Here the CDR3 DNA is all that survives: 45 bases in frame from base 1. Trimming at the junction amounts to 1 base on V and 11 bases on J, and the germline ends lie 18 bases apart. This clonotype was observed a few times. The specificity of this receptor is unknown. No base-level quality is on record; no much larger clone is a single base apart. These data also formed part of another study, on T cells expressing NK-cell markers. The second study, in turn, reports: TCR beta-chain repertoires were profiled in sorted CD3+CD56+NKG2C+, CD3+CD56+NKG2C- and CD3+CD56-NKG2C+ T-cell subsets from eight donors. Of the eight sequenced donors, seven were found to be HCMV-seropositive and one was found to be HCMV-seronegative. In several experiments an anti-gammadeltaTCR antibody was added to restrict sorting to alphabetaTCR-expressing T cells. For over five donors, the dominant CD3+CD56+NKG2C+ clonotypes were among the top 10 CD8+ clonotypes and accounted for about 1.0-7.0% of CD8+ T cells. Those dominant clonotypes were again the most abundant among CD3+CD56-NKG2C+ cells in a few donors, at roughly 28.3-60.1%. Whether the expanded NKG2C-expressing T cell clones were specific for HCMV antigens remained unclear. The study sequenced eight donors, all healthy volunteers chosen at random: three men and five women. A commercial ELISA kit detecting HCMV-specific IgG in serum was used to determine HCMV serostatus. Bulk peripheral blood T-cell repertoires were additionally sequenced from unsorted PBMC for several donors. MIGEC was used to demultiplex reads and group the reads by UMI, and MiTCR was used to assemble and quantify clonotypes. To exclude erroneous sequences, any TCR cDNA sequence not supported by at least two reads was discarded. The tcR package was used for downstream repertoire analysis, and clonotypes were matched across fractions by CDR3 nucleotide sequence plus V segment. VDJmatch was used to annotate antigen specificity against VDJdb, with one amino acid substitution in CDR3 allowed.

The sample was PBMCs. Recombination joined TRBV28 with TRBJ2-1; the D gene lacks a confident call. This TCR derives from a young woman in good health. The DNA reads TGTGCCAGCAGTTTATTTACCGGAACCCAGGAAAAGCAGTTCTTC. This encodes CASSLFTGTQEKQFF.